In its sample, the clone carrying this T cell receptor beta chain was seen many times. Antigen unknown. At one of its ends the junction is not consistent with the germline gene, which may arise from a read error. This sample is drawn from a study of T cell repertoires in cytomegalovirus infection. Looking at the study overall: From public TCR beta signatures came an indication of both CMV infection and matching HLA type.

The study, taken as a whole, reports: Frequencies of public TCR beta families were cumulated, and this identified carriers of CMV plus the relevant HLA. There were HLA-C-restricted CMV-specific TCR beta clonotypes dominating the ex vivo response.

TCRdb re-called the reads with MiXCR, one entry per CDR3 protein. The table records 65,000 to 90,000 distinct CDR3 sequences, 3.5% to 4.5% of them present only once. The CDR3 is 14 amino acids. Germline V CDR1 and CDR2: SGHKS, YYEKEE (reference sequence). This TCR derives from a human donor in good health (CMV status not recorded). Some clones in this sample may be carry-over from other donors' samples. Specimen: PBMCs. The V gene is TRBV5-5, the J gene TRBJ2-7; 9 nucleotides match TRBD1. The CDR3 spells CVSSLEGTGNEQYF. The CDR3 DNA follows: TGTGTCAGCAGCTTGGAGGGGACAGGGAACGAGCAGTACTTC.